The 32 T cell receptor beta chains below come from one sample, sequenced in a study of cytomegalovirus exposure and HLA in healthy donors. Generated by immunoSEQ multiplex PCR, the TCRdb table keeps only in-frame clones and is missing some. The sample includes about 160,000 clones, about 88% of them seen just once. Sequencing input: PBMCs. Source of these receptors: a woman under 30 in good health and CMV-seronegative.

This chain joins TRBV30 and TRBJ2-7, with 8 positions matching TRBD2. The CDR3 totals 15 residues. Germline CDR1 reads GTSNPN; CDR2 reads SVGIG (reference sequence). V was pared by 0 bases and J by 4 bases, with 8 bases of the junction left unmatched. CDR3 nucleotide sequence: TGTGCCTGGAGTGTAGGGACGGGAGGGGCTTACGAGCAGTACTTC. Its protein product is CAWSVGTGGAYEQYF.

The chain combines TRBV5-1 with TRBJ1-2, with TRBD1 identical over 9 bases. The CDR3 length is 15 residues. Germline lookup yields CDR1 SGHRS and CDR2 YFSETQ. J was trimmed by 5 bases and V by 2 bases; bases with no gene match: 7. The CDR3 nucleotides are TGCGCCAGCAGCTTAAGTTTACAGGGGGCGTATGGCTACACCTTC. Translation: CASSLSLQGAYGYTF.

This clone was seen only a few times. This chain uses TRBV7-2 with TRBJ1-3, with D unresolved. V was pared by 3 bases and J by 5 bases, with 5 bases between. The CDR3 has 12 residues. The V gene's germline CDR1 is SGHTA and CDR2 FQGNSA. CDR3 in amino acids: CASSFSRNTIYF. In nucleotides, the CDR3 is TGTGCCAGCAGCTTTAGTAGAAACACCATATATTTT.

This clone was seen only a few times. The CDR3: CASSHLTRDSTNYGYTF. CDR3 DNA sequence: TGTGCCAGCAGCCACCTGACCCGGGACAGCACTAACTATGGCTACACCTTC. The V and J genes are TRBV14 and TRBJ1-2, with TRBD1 matching over 7 bases. The J segment lost 0 bases and the V segment lost 3 bases, leaving 10 bases of the junction unmatched. The CDR3 loop spans 17 amino acids. Germline V CDR1 and CDR2: SGHDN, FVKESK.

This chain links TRBV5-8 with TRBJ1-5, with TRBD1 matching over 10 bases. V trimming: 0 bases; J trimming: 2 bases; junction bases outside the gene matches: 14. The V gene's germline CDR1 is SGHTS and CDR2 YDEGEE. The CDR3 loop spans 20 amino acids. CDR3 amino acids: CASSLVLGTGDVFGNQPQHF. The CDR3, as DNA: TGTGCCAGCAGCTTGGTTCTAGGGACAGGGGATGTATTCGGCAATCAGCCCCAGCATTTT.

The chain employs TRBV5-6 and TRBJ2-7; TRBD2 is a possible D gene (5 bases). Germline loops: CDR1 SGHDT, CDR2 YYEEEE. This CDR3 has 13 amino acids. V gave up 1 base and J gave up 7 bases, with 12 bases separating them. CDR3 nucleotide sequence: TGTGCCAGCAGCTTGAGTCGGACGGGGGAGCAGTACTTC. It codes for CASSLSRTGEQYF.

The chain uses TRBV11-3 and TRBJ1-1, with 7 bases matching TRBD1. Trimming took 1 base from V and 8 from J; bases not matched to a gene: 13. The CDR3 is made up of 16 amino acids. Per germline, CDR1 SGHNT and CDR2 YENEEA. The chain's CDR3 is CASSLGDRAGGQEAFF. As DNA, the CDR3 is TGTGCCAGCAGCTTAGGTGACAGGGCGGGCGGTCAAGAAGCTTTCTTT.

This chain uses TRBV18 with TRBJ2-7, with D possibly being TRBD2 (6 bases). The germline V and J ends were trimmed by 2 bases and 2 bases, with 13 bases remaining between them. Germline V gene sequence: CDR1 KGHSH, CDR2 LQKENI. CDR3 length: 15 residues. CDR3: CASSPTLRGPYEQYF. CDR3 bases: TGTGCCAGCTCACCAACCCTGCGGGGCCCCTACGAGCAGTACTTC.

V usage is TRBV30 and J usage is TRBJ2-7; perhaps TRBD1 as D (6 bases). CDR1 and CDR2 (germline): GTSNPN, SVGIG (reference sequence). The CDR3 is 13 residues long. V was clipped by 1 base and J by 4 bases, with 11 bases between them. CDR3 amino acids: CAWSAGRGYEQYF. CDR3 bases: TGTGCCTGGAGTGCTGGCAGGGGATACGAGCAGTACTTC.

The rearrangement uses TRBV4-3 and TRBJ1-2, with TRBD1 matching 8 bases. This CDR3 has 16 residues. V shed 1 base and J 6 bases; nucleotides not matched to a gene: 10. Per germline, CDR1 LGHNA and CDR2 YSLEER. In nucleotides, the CDR3 is TGCGCCAGCAGCCAAGGACCCCGACAGACAGGGGATGGCTACACCTTC. Amino acid sequence: CASSQGPRQTGDGYTF.

The rearrangement joins TRBV15 to TRBJ2-5; TRBD1 might be the D (6 bases). CDR1 and CDR2 from the germline V gene are LNHNV and YYDKDF (reference sequence). This CDR3 is built from 15 residues. Trimming removed 3 bases at V and 5 bases at J, with 16 bases between. The CDR3 reads CATSRGRAGEETQYF. DNA for the CDR3: TGTGCCACCAGCAGGGGTCGCGCAGGGGAGGAGACCCAGTACTTC.

As concerns this clone: No conserved phenylalanine or tryptophan is present at the end of the CDR3, so a read error is the likely explanation. Because the CDR3's place on the DNA is in doubt, the DNA is left out and the CDR3 is given as listed by TCRdb. V is TRBV29-1 and J is TRBJ1-1; the table's D gene call, TRBD1, was not cross checked with the DNA. With termini counted, the CDR3 has 12 amino acids. From germline, CDR1 is SQVTM and CDR2 ANQGSEA. The CDR3 spells CSVYPGQGAIRL.

This chain links TRBV29-1 with TRBJ2-7, with 7 bases matching TRBD1. Looked up from germline, CDR1 is SQVTM and CDR2 is ANQGSEA. The CDR3 has 15 amino acids. Losses at the gene ends were 5 bases for V and 3 bases for J; bases not matched to a gene: 13. This CDR3 is CSVRRDSGSNYEQYF. The CDR3 DNA is TGCAGCGTTCGACGGGACAGTGGGTCAAACTACGAGCAGTACTTC.

This sequence joins TRBV19 and TRBJ2-7; TRBD1 agrees at 9 bases. CDR1 is LNHDA, CDR2 SQIVND, per germline (reference sequence). The V gene end was trimmed by 7 bases and the J gene end by 1 base; junction bases not matched to a gene: 8. This CDR3 spans 15 amino acids. The CDR3 region has the DNA TGTGCCAGTACCCCGACAGGGGGAGGGTCCTACGAGCAGTACTTC. Its protein product is CASTPTGGGSYEQYF.

The rearrangement links TRBV6-6 to TRBJ2-7; D gene unclear. The germline gives CDR1 MNHNY, CDR2 SVGAGI (reference sequence). Trimming pared 4 bases from V and 7 bases from J, leaving 11 bases between. The CDR3 has 12 amino acids. As DNA, the CDR3 is TGTGCCAGCAGTTCTAACCTGGTGGAGCAGTACTTC. Protein: CASSSNLVEQYF.

The gene calls are TRBV10-3 and TRBJ2-2; 15 nucleotides agree with TRBD2. V dropped 4 bases and J dropped 6; count of bases not matched to a gene: 6. CDR1 is ENHRY and CDR2 is SYGVKD in the germline V gene. The CDR3 length is 17 residues. The DNA for the CDR3 is TGTGCCATCAGTGGGACTAGCGGGAGGGTTAACGCCGGGGAGCTGTTTTTT. Its protein product is CAISGTSGRVNAGELFF.

The rearrangement joins TRBV9 to TRBJ2-1; 8 bases are a match to TRBD2. Trimming at V came to 4 bases and at J to 2 bases, leaving 8 bases not matched to a gene. The CDR3 totals 16 residues. Germline lookup yields CDR1 SGDLS and CDR2 YYNGEE. The CDR3 sequence is CASSSRGGEAYNEQFF. For the CDR3, the DNA is TGTGCCAGCAGCTCCCGGGGGGGAGAAGCCTACAATGAGCAGTTCTTC.

The J gene is TRBJ2-5, the V gene TRBV5-1, with D possibly matching TRBD2 (5 bases). The CDR3 spans 13 residues. Germline V lookup: CDR1 SGHRS, CDR2 YFSETQ. V gave up 3 bases and J gave up 7 bases, with 13 bases separating them. The CDR3 protein is CASSYGPEGTQYF. Here the CDR3 DNA reads TGCGCCAGCAGCTACGGCCCAGAGGGGACCCAGTACTTC.

This clone was seen only a few times. CDR3 nucleotide sequence: TGTGCCAGCAGCTTAGGAGGGAAGGATACTGAAGCTTTCTTT. As protein: CASSLGGKDTEAFF. This sequence joins TRBV7-9 and TRBJ1-1, with D unclear. Germline V gene sequence: CDR1 SEHNR, CDR2 FQNEAQ (reference sequence). Trimming removed 1 base at V and 5 bases at J, with 11 bases between. CDR3 length: 14 amino acids.

The chain's CDR3 is CASSPDPGVGNTIYF. As DNA, the CDR3 is TGTGCCAGCAGCCCCGACCCAGGGGTAGGAAACACCATATATTTT. The chain joins TRBV7-2 to TRBJ1-3; weak D call: TRBD1 (6 bases). The V gene's germline CDR1 is SGHTA and CDR2 FQGNSA. Deletions cut 5 bases from V and 4 bases from J, with 15 bases between. CDR3 size: 15 residues.

The genes are TRBV4-3 and TRBJ1-2; 9 nucleotides align to TRBD1. Germline V gene lookup returns CDR1 LGHNA and CDR2 YSLEER. After removal of 4 bases from V and 7 bases from J, the junction contained 10 bases not matched to a gene. The CDR3 has 15 amino acids. This CDR3 is CASSRLTGGTSGYTF. The DNA for the CDR3 is TGCGCCAGCAGCCGACTAACAGGGGGCACGAGTGGCTACACCTTC.

A single count supports this clone. The rearrangement links TRBV11-3 to TRBJ2-1, with 9 bases that match TRBD1. V lost 1 base and J lost 5; bases outside the gene matches: 6. This CDR3 is built from 16 residues. Germline CDR1 reads SGHNT; CDR2 reads YENEEA. In DNA form, the CDR3 reads TGTGCCAGCAGCTTAGGTGGGACAGGGACAAACAATGAGCAGTTCTTC. It translates to CASSLGGTGTNNEQFF.

The V gene is TRBV7-2, the J gene TRBJ1-3; 8 bases agree with TRBD1. This CDR3 contains 16 residues. The ends lost 2 bases at V and 0 bases at J; junction bases unmatched: 3. CDR1 SGHTA and CDR2 FQGNSA come from the germline V gene. This chain's CDR3 is CASSLQGAISGNTIYF. The CDR3 DNA is TGTGCCAGCAGCTTACAGGGGGCCATCTCTGGAAACACCATATATTTT.

V usage is TRBV6-5 and J usage is TRBJ2-7, with a possible D match to TRBD2 (6 bases). This CDR3 is 11 amino acids long. Germline loops: CDR1 MNHEY, CDR2 SVGAGI. The germline V and J ends were trimmed by 8 bases and 5 bases, with 10 bases remaining between them. CDR3 loop: CASSEGDEQYF. DNA of the CDR3: TGTGCCAGCTCGGAGGGAGACGAGCAGTACTTC.

V is TRBV7-2 and J is TRBJ1-2, with D possibly TRBD1 on 6 matching bases. Trimming removed 5 bases from V and 6 bases from J, with 16 bases in between. The CDR3 length is 14 residues. Germline V gene lookup returns CDR1 SGHTA and CDR2 FQGNSA. CDR3 in DNA: TGTGCCAGCAGCCGCATACAGGGCTCGGATGGCTACACCTTC. Translating gives CASSRIQGSDGYTF.

The rearrangement joins TRBV9 to TRBJ1-1; no definite D call. The V gene's germline CDR1 is SGDLS and CDR2 YYNGEE. This CDR3 spans 14 amino acids. Trimming left V 0 bases short and J 5 bases short, with 11 bases between. CDR3 coding DNA: TGTGCCAGCAGCGTAGCTGAGGGAGGAACTGAAGCTTTCTTT. Encoded protein: CASSVAEGGTEAFF.

V gene TRBV6-1 combines with J gene TRBJ1-2; 7 nucleotides align to TRBD1. This CDR3 contains 14 residues. V was clipped by 4 bases and J by 4 bases; unmatched bases: 6. Germline CDR1 and CDR2: MNHNS and SASEGT. The CDR3 loop is CASSVTGSLYGYTF. In nucleotides, the CDR3 is TGTGCCAGCAGTGTGACAGGGTCCCTCTATGGCTACACCTTC.

The chain is built from TRBV21-1 and TRBJ2-7; TRBD2 is the table's D call, not checked against the DNA. TRBV21-1 is classified as a pseudogene. The CDR3 contains 14 residues. This CDR3 is CASSKRAFSYEQYF. CDR3 bases: TGTGCCAGCAGCAAAAGAGCGTTCTCCTACGAGCAGTACTTC.

The rearrangement links TRBV18 to TRBJ2-7; 10 nucleotides line up with TRBD1. J gave up 1 base and V 3 bases, and 6 bases lay outside the gene matches. Germline V gene data show CDR1 as KGHSH and CDR2 as LQKENI. This CDR3 has 16 residues. The CDR3 coding sequence is TGTGCCAGCTCACCTAACGGACAGGGGGGATCCTACGAGCAGTACTTC. It codes for CASSPNGQGGSYEQYF. The full variable domain, its missing parts supplied by reference TRBV18 and TRBJ2-7, is NAGVMQNPRHLVRRRGQEARLRCSPMKGHSHVYWYRQLPEEGLKFMVYLQKENIIDESGMPKERFSAEFPKEGPSILRIQQVVRGDSAAYFCASSPNGQGGSYEQYFGPGTRLTVT.

This clone is labeled medium-sized (0.01 to 0.1%). V usage is TRBV5-1 and J usage is TRBJ2-7; perhaps TRBD2 as D (6 bases). The germline V gene encodes CDR1 SGHRS and CDR2 YFSETQ. The CDR3 covers 13 residues. The V end was cut by 0 bases, the J end by 12 bases, with 16 bases between. The CDR3 bases are TGCGCCAGCAGCTTGGTCAGGGAGGCGGTTTGGTACTTC. Translated, it gives CASSLVREAVWYF.

The rearrangement joins TRBV7-6 to TRBJ1-5, with D hard to call. The ends were cut back, 2 bases at V and 6 bases at J, with 8 bases in the middle. The CDR3 spans 13 residues. From germline, CDR1 is SGHVS and CDR2 FNYEAQ. The CDR3 loop reads CASSLSYGQPQHF. The CDR3 nucleotides read TGTGCCAGCAGCTTATCTTACGGTCAGCCCCAGCATTTT.

The chain uses TRBV5-1 and TRBJ2-2; TRBD2 matches at 7 bases. The CDR3 is 16 residues long. The V gene end was trimmed by 1 base and the J gene end by 6 bases; junction bases not matched to a gene: 9. Germline loops: CDR1 SGHRS, CDR2 YFSETQ. DNA for the CDR3: TGCGCCAGCAGCTTGAGAGGGAGGGCGGAGGCCGGGGAGCTGTTTTTT. It is translated as CASSLRGRAEAGELFF.